This T cell receptor (beta chain) was obtained from a study of T cell responses to AZD1222 COVID-19 vaccine (dated by TCRdb to about 2021). For the study in its entirety: A total of more than 230 trial participants underwent TCR sequencing, of whom about 210 received two doses of AZD1222 and 26 received two doses of the MenACWY control vaccine. Trial participants were enrolled by age into subgroups of 18-55, 56-69 and 70-plus years, and about 150, 27 and 61 TCR-sequenced participants, respectively, were included in these subgroups. Broader findings and caveats from the paper: Conclusions about previously exposed vaccinees were limited because only six AZD1222 recipients were SARS-CoV-2 seropositive at baseline. Because no samples from the day 14 peak response were available, repertoires could be characterized only after the peak T cell response. Epitopes outside the regions mutated in the B.1.351 and B.1.1.7 variants were reportedly recognized by nearly half of the unique spike-specific TCRs. CD4 TCRs associated with the vaccine covered the entire spike protein, and the dominant responses were in regions 160-218 and 743-854. Most participants were white British and females outnumbered males, and the authors suggested that clonal diversity may have been underestimated. After two AZD1222 doses, spike-specific TCR breadth and depth were significantly higher than at day 0 and than in MenACWY recipients. The 56-69-year group was small, and its depth increase did not reach significance, likely because of low power.

On this clone itself: This receptor's antigen is unknown. One base away there is no much larger clone; base qualities are not given.

The CDR3 regions of human TCRbeta chains were analyzed by immunosequencing. For the original study's pipeline: TCRs in the repertoires were matched against a reference library of SARS-CoV-2-specific TCRs that had been generated with the MIRA antigen-specificity platform. Breadth meant the fraction of unique TCRs that were SARS-CoV-2-associated, whereas depth meant the fraction of total T cells that were SARS-CoV-2-associated. Using the MIRA data, each spike-specific TCR was mapped to the spike region that the TCR reacts to and placed in a CD4 or CD8 class. Log10-transformed breadth and depth values were compared by one-way ANOVA with Sidak's multiple comparisons tests. This immuneACCESS table, as held by TCRdb, lists in-frame sequences with V and J called but not all clones. Of the missing ones, under half trace to an unresolved V gene in checked studies; the others have no known cause. The V and J calls and clone size come from that table; D and trimming were worked out from the DNA. The sample table lists around 140,000 clones, about 90% of them with a count of one. Clones ranked in the top ten supply about 2.1% of the sample.

CDR1 and CDR2 (MRHNA, SNTAGT) derive from the germline V gene. V is pared back by 2 bases and J by 10 bases, with 3 bases lying between the germline termini. The CDR3 has 10 amino acids, counting the end cysteine and phenylalanine. Only the CDR3 region is kept as DNA, spanning 30 bases read in frame from base 1. This specimen's time point label, per the study, means: about 28 days (+/-7) after the second vaccine dose. AZD1222 recipients given second doses at about 4 weeks or at about 12 weeks were pooled, since spike-specific TCR depth and breadth were not found to differ between the two schedules. The vaccinee samples were drawn from two UK trials, COV001 and COV002, one of which was a single-blind randomized controlled phase 2/3 trial testing AZD1222 (ChAdOx1 nCoV-19) in healthy adults. For TCRbeta chain sequencing, PBMC samples from trial participants were taken at day 0 and at day 28 after the second dose.

This chain joins TRBV6-4 to TRBJ1-3; no D gene call is confident. The clonotype was recovered from an adult who received the AZD1222 COVID-19 vaccine. The material was peripheral blood, obtained 28 days after the second AZD1222 dose. The DNA reads TGTGCCAGCAGTGACCCGACCATATATTTT. Its product reads: CASSDPTIYF.